This T cell receptor (beta chain) is from a study of cytomegalovirus exposure and HLA in healthy donors. General observations from the study: Across donors, sequencing depth was assumed by presence/absence analyses to be roughly uniform.

As to this clone: The antigen remains undetermined.

Germline trimming cut 6 bases from V and 2 bases from J; bases unmatched to any gene: 10. Germline CDR1 MNHEY, CDR2 SMNVEV (reference sequence). This CDR3 is 16 amino acids long. 13 Jbeta primers and 60 Vbeta primers were used for the PCR. The protocol was immunoSEQ multiplex PCR, while the TCRdb copy is restricted to in-frame clones and leaves out a portion. Here the sample spans approximately 140,000 clones, 82% being singletons. This clonotype was sampled from a male donor in good health and CMV-seronegative. This chain joins TRBV27 and TRBJ2-3; 8 bases align to TRBD2. The sample was PBMCs. CDR3 amino acids: CASRNGGRPITDTQYF. CDR3 nucleotide sequence: TGTGCCAGCAGGAATGGCGGGAGGCCCATCACAGATACGCAGTATTTT.